Listed here are 30 T cell receptor beta chains from one sample, sequenced in a study of control samples from healthy donors and cancer patients. Sequenced by immunoSEQ multiplex PCR; TCRdb stores in-frame clones only, minus some. The sample consists of about 190,000 clones, about 93% of them appearing once. Source material: blood. The receptors originated from a man aged 18 to 30 in good health.

This rearrangement joins TRBV27 to TRBJ1-2; D perhaps matches TRBD1 (6 bases). This CDR3 contains 15 residues. V lost 5 bases, J lost 5 bases, and 18 bases lay in between. The V gene's germline CDR1 is MNHEY and CDR2 SMNVEV (reference sequence). The CDR3 protein is CASSNFPSTGYGYTF. The CDR3 region has the DNA TGTGCCAGCAGTAACTTCCCCTCTACAGGGTATGGCTACACCTTC.

The V call is TRBV5-8, the J call TRBJ1-1; TRBD1 is a possible D gene (5 bases). Germline V gene lookup returns CDR1 SGHTS and CDR2 YDEGEE. This CDR3 spans 12 amino acids. Deletions cut 2 bases from V and 6 bases from J, with 8 bases between. CDR3 sequence (DNA): TGTGCCAGCAGCTTTGACAGACCTGAAGCTTTCTTT. Protein product: CASSFDRPEAFF.

This rearrangement joins TRBV3-1 (or the pseudogene TRBV3-2) to TRBJ2-5; D ambiguous. Trimming pared 5 bases from V and 7 bases from J, leaving 14 bases between. The CDR3 contains 13 residues. In germline, CDR1 is LGHDT, CDR2 YNNKEL (reference sequence). In DNA, the CDR3 is TGTGCCAGCAGCTATCCCTCCAGAGGGACCCAGTACTTC. The encoded protein is CASSYPSRGTQYF.

This CDR3 reads CASYTTSGDSEQYF. For the CDR3, the DNA is TGTGCCAGCTATACGACTAGCGGGGACTCCGAGCAGTACTTC. This rearrangement joins TRBV7-9 to TRBJ2-7; 11 nucleotides match TRBD2. Germline trimming cut 8 bases from V and 6 bases from J; bases unmatched to any gene: 9. Germline assignment: CDR1 SEHNR and CDR2 FQNEAQ (reference sequence). The CDR3 totals 14 residues.

The V and J genes are TRBV5-1 and TRBJ1-2; no clear D gene. V was trimmed by 4 bases and J by 2 bases, leaving 15 bases between them. Germline values: CDR1 SGHRS, CDR2 YFSETQ. This CDR3 spans 15 amino acids. This CDR3 is CASSRALGGNYGYTF. In nucleotides, the CDR3 is TGCGCCAGCAGCCGAGCCTTAGGAGGCAACTATGGCTACACCTTC.

The rearrangement joins TRBV9 to TRBJ2-1; possibly TRBD1 or TRBD2 for D (5 bases each). This CDR3 has 15 amino acids. Germline lookup yields CDR1 SGDLS and CDR2 YYNGEE. Trimming shortened V by 0 bases and J by 10 bases, and 17 bases separated the two germline ends. The CDR3 region is CASSVGSGPTREQFF. CDR3 nucleotide sequence: TGTGCCAGCAGCGTAGGGTCGGGGCCCACCAGGGAGCAGTTCTTC.

This chain connects TRBV28 to TRBJ2-4; 7 positions agree with TRBD1. V shed 6 bases, J shed 4 bases, and the junction held 6 bases outside the gene matches. CDR1 is MDHEN and CDR2 is SYDVKM in the germline V gene. The CDR3 consists of 14 residues. The CDR3 nucleotides are TGTGCCAGCAGACCGAGACAGGGTAAAAACATTCAGTACTTC. This codes for CASRPRQGKNIQYF.

V gene TRBV2 combines with J gene TRBJ2-1, with D perhaps TRBD1 or TRBD2 (6 bases each). Germline assignment: CDR1 SNHLY and CDR2 FYNNEI. The CDR3 is made up of 16 amino acids. Trimming cost V 6 bases and J 3 bases, with 18 bases left between them. For the CDR3, the DNA is TGTGCCAGCAGCGACCTCACAGGGAGGATCTACAATGAGCAGTTCTTC. It translates to CASSDLTGRIYNEQFF.

CDR3 nucleotide sequence: TGTGCCAGCAGCCTCCGGGGGGACCTCCAGGAGACCCAGTACTTC. Protein product: CASSLRGDLQETQYF. This chain connects TRBV3-1 (or the pseudogene TRBV3-2) to TRBJ2-5, with 7 bases that match TRBD2. The CDR3 length is 15 residues. The V gene end was trimmed by 4 bases and the J gene end by 5 bases; junction bases not matched to a gene: 10. Germline lookup yields CDR1 LGHDT and CDR2 YNNKEL (reference sequence).

This clone was picked up a small number of times. The chain carries TRBV30 and TRBJ1-6; D uncertain. The germline gives CDR1 GTSNPN, CDR2 SVGIG (reference sequence). The CDR3 runs 16 residues. Trimming took off 5 bases at V and 0 bases at J, with 14 bases between the two ends. The CDR3 nucleotides are TGTGCCTGGGCCAGTACACAAAGCTCCTATAATTCACCCCTCCACTTT. Its translation: CAWASTQSSYNSPLHF.

The rearrangement links TRBV24-1 to TRBJ2-3; 14 positions agree with TRBD2. Germline V gene sequence: CDR1 KGHDR, CDR2 SFDVKD. V trimming: 3 bases; J trimming: 0 bases; junction bases outside the gene matches: 7. There are 19 residues in the CDR3. CDR3 in amino acids: CATSDPGLAGEFSTDTQYF. As DNA, the CDR3 is TGTGCCACCAGTGATCCGGGACTAGCGGGGGAATTTAGCACAGATACGCAGTATTTT.

This clone was seen once. The chain joins TRBV6-5 to TRBJ1-5; weak D call: TRBD1 (6 bases). V was cut by 5 bases and J by 7 bases, with 9 bases left in between. CDR1 and CDR2 from the germline V gene are MNHEY and SVGAGI. CDR3 length equals 12 residues. The DNA for the CDR3 is TGTGCCAGCAGTAGGGGGGAACAGCCCCAGCATTTT. This encodes CASSRGEQPQHF.

The V and J genes are TRBV2 and TRBJ2-2; D is perhaps TRBD2 (5 bases). This CDR3 is 16 amino acids long. Germline V CDR1 and CDR2: SNHLY, FYNNEI. V was trimmed by 0 bases and J by 4 bases, leaving 12 bases between them. The CDR3 region is CASSEARGFGTGELFF. CDR3 bases: TGTGCCAGCAGTGAAGCCCGGGGATTTGGCACCGGGGAGCTGTTTTTT. Variable domain in full (rest from reference TRBV2 and TRBJ2-2): EPEVTQTPSHQVTQMGQEVILRCVPISNHLYFYWYRQILGQKVEFLVSFYNNEISEKSEIFDDQFSVERPDGSNFTLKIRSTKLEDSAMYFCASSEARGFGTGELFFGEGSRLTVL.

The chain uses TRBV9 and TRBJ1-1; TRBD1 is a possible D gene (5 bases). CDR1 is SGDLS, CDR2 YYNGEE, per germline. Trimming took 2 bases from V and 0 from J, leaving 8 bases between them. The CDR3 runs to 14 residues. The CDR3 coding sequence is TGTGCCAGCAGCGTCGACAGCTTGAACACTGAAGCTTTCTTT. It codes for CASSVDSLNTEAFF. The full variable domain, completed using reference TRBV9 and TRBJ1-1, is DSGVTQTPKHLITATGQRVTLRCSPRSGDLSVYWYQQSLDQGLQFLIQYYNGEERAKGNILERFSAQQFPDLHSELNLSSLELGDSALYFCASSVDSLNTEAFFGQGTRLTVV.

The chain couples TRBV7-9 to TRBJ2-1; 12 bases match TRBD2. With V trimmed by 1 base and J by 3 bases, 7 bases remained unmatched. The CDR3 totals 18 residues. Germline V CDR1 and CDR2: SEHNR, FQNEAQ (reference sequence). The CDR3 DNA reads TGTGCCAGCAGCTTAGGGACTAGCGGGGTCCCGGGCTACAATGAGCAGTTCTTC. It codes for CASSLGTSGVPGYNEQFF.

This clone occurred once. The chain carries TRBV10-3 and TRBJ1-5; TRBD1 matches at 10 bases. Germline CDR1 and CDR2: ENHRY and SYGVKD. The CDR3 runs to 16 residues. J gave up 7 bases and V 3 bases, and 9 bases lay outside the gene matches. CDR3 in amino acids: CAISDSGTGVLQPQHF. The CDR3 bases are TGTGCCATCAGTGACTCCGGGACAGGGGTATTACAGCCCCAGCATTTT.

The chain is built from TRBV5-1 and TRBJ1-1; no clear D gene. Trimming left V 4 bases short and J 1 base short, with 14 bases between. This CDR3 contains 15 residues. CDR1 and CDR2 (germline): SGHRS, YFSETQ. The CDR3 DNA sequence: TGCGCCAGCAGCCCCGTAAAGGCAGGGAACACTGAAGCTTTCTTT. This gives the protein CASSPVKAGNTEAFF.

This chain joins TRBV29-1 and TRBJ1-3; D is uncertain. The germline V gene has CDR1 SQVTM and CDR2 ANQGSEA. Deletions cut 3 bases from V and 4 bases from J, with 10 bases between. The CDR3 loop spans 13 amino acids. DNA of the CDR3: TGCAGCGTTGAGAGGTTGGTCGGAAACACCATATATTTT. Translating gives CSVERLVGNTIYF.

The gene calls are TRBV7-8 and TRBJ1-2, with unresolved D. V was shortened by 1 base and J by 3 bases, with 6 bases between the two germline ends. CDR1 is SGHVS, CDR2 FQNEAQ, per germline. The CDR3 is 13 amino acids. Here the CDR3 DNA reads TGTGCCAGCAGCTTAGAAGGCTACTATGGCTACACCTTC. Protein sequence: CASSLEGYYGYTF.

The chain is built from TRBV2 and TRBJ2-7; unclear D gene. Germline assignment: CDR1 SNHLY and CDR2 FYNNEI. This CDR3 has 13 residues. Trimming shortened V by 5 bases and J by 5 bases, and 13 bases separated the two germline ends. CDR3 DNA: TGTGCCAGCAGTAACTTTTGGTCTAACGAGCAGTACTTC. Protein sequence: CASSNFWSNEQYF.

The genes are TRBV30 and TRBJ2-7; 8 bases are a match to TRBD1. CDR1 is GTSNPN and CDR2 is SVGIG in the germline V gene (reference sequence). Losses at the gene ends were 5 bases for V and 0 bases for J; bases not matched to a gene: 9. The CDR3 is 15 residues long. The CDR3 region is CAWSRRQGLSYEQYF. The DNA of the CDR3 is TGTGCCTGGTCTCGCCGACAGGGGCTCTCCTACGAGCAGTACTTC.

V and J are TRBV18 and TRBJ2-5; 7 bases are shared with TRBD1. With 4 bases clipped from V and 5 bases from J, the junction kept 16 bases outside the gene matches. The CDR3 runs 17 residues. In germline, CDR1 is KGHSH, CDR2 LQKENI. The CDR3 nucleotides are TGTGCCAGCTCACTCTTTTTCTTAGACAGGGATGGGGAGACCCAGTACTTC. It specifies CASSLFFLDRDGETQYF.

This chain links TRBV3-1 (or the pseudogene TRBV3-2) with TRBJ2-7; D gene unclear. The CDR3 extends over 11 amino acids. Germline lookup yields CDR1 LGHDT and CDR2 YNNKEL (reference sequence). V was cut by 2 bases and J by 1 base, with 0 bases left in between. This CDR3 is CASSQSYEQYF. CDR3 coding DNA: TGTGCCAGCAGCCAATCCTACGAGCAGTACTTC.

The chain is built from TRBV30 and TRBJ1-4; possible D gene TRBD1, 5 bases. The length of the CDR3 is 14 residues. V was shortened by 0 bases and J by 4 bases, with 9 bases between the two germline ends. From germline, CDR1 is GTSNPN and CDR2 SVGIG (reference sequence). The CDR3 nucleotides are TGTGCCTGGAGTGTAAAGGGGATTAATGAAAAACTGTTTTTT. Its translation is CAWSVKGINEKLFF.

The V and J genes are TRBV7-2 and TRBJ2-7, with D perhaps matching TRBD1 or TRBD2 (5 bases each). V lost 3 bases and J 2 bases, leaving 14 bases between the germline ends. CDR1 and CDR2 from the germline V gene are SGHTA and FQGNSA. CDR3 size: 15 residues. Here the CDR3 DNA reads TGTGCCAGCAGCTTGACCGGGACGGTAACCTACGAGCAGTACTTC. Its translation: CASSLTGTVTYEQYF.

The chain recombines TRBV5-1 with TRBJ1-6; D not resolved. CDR1 is SGHRS and CDR2 is YFSETQ in the germline V gene. CDR3 length: 14 amino acids. Trimming cost V 0 bases and J 10 bases, with 11 bases left between them. The CDR3 loop is CASSLAMENSPLHF. CDR3 nucleotides: TGCGCCAGCAGCTTGGCCATGGAGAACTCACCCCTCCACTTT.

Turning to this clone: The same CDR3 is also encoded by other DNA sequences in this sample. This chain links TRBV27 with TRBJ2-3, with TRBD2 matching 11 bases. From germline, CDR1 is MNHEY and CDR2 SMNVEV (reference sequence). The ends lost 4 bases at V and 1 base at J; junction bases unmatched: 1. The CDR3 extends over 15 amino acids. CDR3 DNA: TGTGCCAGCAGTTCACTAGCGGGGGGCACAGATACGCAGTATTTT. This codes for CASSSLAGGTDTQYF.

The rearrangement joins TRBV5-8 to TRBJ1-3; the D gene is possibly TRBD1 (5 bases). The CDR3 length is 18 residues. Germline V gene sequence: CDR1 SGHTS, CDR2 YDEGEE. V lost 0 bases and J lost 0, with 16 bases in between. CDR3 residues: CASSLGLLGHSSGNTIYF. The DNA for the CDR3 is TGTGCCAGCAGCTTGGGTCTGTTGGGGCACAGCTCTGGAAACACCATATATTTT.

The chain links TRBV30 to TRBJ2-3; TRBD1 agrees at 9 bases. Trimming removed 0 bases from V and 4 bases from J; junction bases left unmatched: 5. Germline V lookup: CDR1 GTSNPN, CDR2 SVGIG (reference sequence). The length of the CDR3 is 15 residues. The CDR3: CAWSVTGGGADTQYF. The CDR3 DNA is TGTGCCTGGAGTGTAACAGGGGGCGGCGCAGATACGCAGTATTTT. The full variable domain, completed using reference TRBV30 and TRBJ2-3, is SQTIHQWPATLVQPVGSPLSLECTVEGTSNPNLYWYRQAAGRGLQLLFYSVGIGQISSEVPQNLSASRPQDRQFILSSKKLLLSDSGFYLCAWSVTGGGADTQYFGPGTRLTVL.

The CDR3, as DNA: TGTGCCAGCAGCTTGGTGGTCAATCAGCCCCAGCATTTT. Translating gives CASSLVVNQPQHF. The chain carries TRBV5-5 and TRBJ1-5; D is undetermined. The CDR3 runs 13 residues. Trimming removed 0 bases at V and 3 bases at J, with 4 bases between. Per germline, CDR1 SGHKS and CDR2 YYEKEE (reference sequence).